The 20 T cell receptor beta chains below come from one sample, sequenced in a study of T cell responses to AZD1222 COVID-19 vaccine. Sequencing was performed with immunoSEQ multiplex PCR; in TCRdb, only in-frame clones are kept and a portion is missing. The sample consists of roughly 140,000 clones, 88% of them appearing once. The sample in question was peripheral blood, obtained on day 0 of AZD1222 vaccination. The origin of the receptors is an adult in good health.

J is TRBJ2-3 and V is TRBV12-3 or TRBV12-4; the D is unclear. Trimming removed 5 bases at V and 4 bases at J, with 10 bases between. The CDR3 is made up of 13 amino acids. DNA for the CDR3: TGTGCCAGCAGTAGGGCGACCCCAGATACGCAGTATTTT. Amino acids: CASSRATPDTQYF.

The V call is TRBV18, the J call TRBJ2-5, with no clear D. There are 12 residues in the CDR3. CDR1 and CDR2 (germline): KGHSH, LQKENI. The germline V and J ends were trimmed by 2 bases and 3 bases, with 4 bases remaining between them. The DNA of the CDR3 is TGTGCCAGCTCACCATCCGAAGAGACCCAGTACTTC. This encodes CASSPSEETQYF.

V usage is TRBV2 and J usage is TRBJ1-5; maybe TRBD1 (6 bases). From germline, CDR1 is SNHLY and CDR2 FYNNEI. This CDR3 comprises 13 residues. Trimming shortened V by 6 bases and J by 4 bases, and 10 bases separated the two germline ends. As DNA, the CDR3 is TGTGCCAGCAGCGGGGACATAAATCAGCCCCAGCATTTT. Translated, it gives CASSGDINQPQHF.

The genes are TRBV7-2 and TRBJ2-4, with 8 nucleotides matching TRBD1. The V and J ends lost 7 bases and 2 bases, in that order; junction bases with no gene match: 7. The CDR3 runs to 15 residues. Germline assignment: CDR1 SGHTA and CDR2 FQGNSA. Here the CDR3 DNA reads TGTGCCAGCACCGCCGGGACAGGTTCCAAAAACATTCAGTACTTC. This codes for CASTAGTGSKNIQYF.

This chain uses TRBV9 with TRBJ2-1; 7 bases line up with TRBD1. The CDR3 contains 13 residues. The trim removed 7 bases at V and 3 bases at J, leaving 4 bases unmatched. From germline, CDR1 is SGDLS and CDR2 YYNGEE. The chain's CDR3 is CASGDSDYNEQFF. The DNA for the CDR3 is TGTGCCAGCGGGGACAGTGACTACAATGAGCAGTTCTTC.

This sequence joins TRBV5-6 and TRBJ2-3; 9 positions match TRBD2. The length of the CDR3 is 16 residues. Germline V gene data show CDR1 as SGHDT and CDR2 as YYEEEE. The V segment lost 2 bases and the J segment 2 bases; nucleotides outside the gene matches: 6. CDR3 DNA: TGTGCCAGCAGCTTCGGGGGGACTAGCCACACAGATACGCAGTATTTT. Translated, it gives CASSFGGTSHTDTQYF.

This chain joins TRBV5-6 and TRBJ1-1; unclear D gene. The CDR3 contains 15 residues. Per the germline V gene, CDR1 is SGHDT and CDR2 is YYEEEE. The ends were cut back, 5 bases at V and 4 bases at J, with 18 bases in the middle. CDR3 in amino acids: CASRFGVGSSTEAFF. The CDR3 DNA is TGTGCCAGCAGGTTTGGAGTGGGCAGCAGCACTGAAGCTTTCTTT.

This clone occurred once. The V and J genes are TRBV28 and TRBJ2-5; 8 bases match TRBD2. Looked up from germline, CDR1 is MDHEN and CDR2 is SYDVKM. J lost 5 bases, V lost 10 bases, and 6 bases had no gene match. The CDR3 sequence is 12 residues long. CDR3 nucleotide sequence: TGTGCCACGGTAGCGGGAAGTGAGACCCAGTACTTC. Amino acid sequence: CATVAGSETQYF.

This sequence joins TRBV18 and TRBJ2-1; 12 bases are a match to TRBD2. Trimming removed 6 bases from V and 7 bases from J; junction bases left unmatched: 7. Germline V gives CDR1 KGHSH, CDR2 LQKENI. The CDR3 length is 15 residues. This chain's CDR3 is CASSDLAGGLNEQFF. The CDR3 DNA sequence: TGTGCCAGCTCCGACCTAGCGGGAGGGCTTAATGAGCAGTTCTTC.

The table lists this clone with a count of one. The V and J genes are TRBV11-3 and TRBJ2-2; 13 positions agree with TRBD2. This CDR3 contains 16 residues. CDR1 is SGHNT, CDR2 YENEEA, per germline. Trimming removed 5 bases from V and 3 bases from J; junction bases left unmatched: 3. The CDR3 region has the DNA TGTGCCAGCAGCCGGACTAGCGGGAGCCACACCGGGGAGCTGTTTTTT. This encodes CASSRTSGSHTGELFF.

This chain connects TRBV12-5 to TRBJ1-5; D is possibly TRBD1 (5 bases). Trimming removed 4 bases from V and 3 bases from J, with 13 bases in between. The length of the CDR3 is 15 residues. Germline CDR1 reads LGHNT; CDR2 reads FRNRAP. This chain's CDR3 is CASGYPGPHNQPQHF. CDR3 coding DNA: TGTGCTAGTGGTTACCCGGGACCCCACAATCAGCCCCAGCATTTT.

This clone was seen a single time. The V gene is TRBV7-2, the J gene TRBJ1-2; 7 bases are a match to TRBD1. The germline gives CDR1 SGHTA, CDR2 FQGNSA. The CDR3 loop spans 15 amino acids. V was pared by 4 bases and J by 4 bases, with 9 bases of the junction left unmatched. This chain's CDR3 is CASSSRNRDSYGYTF. The DNA of the CDR3 is TGTGCCAGCAGCTCCCGTAACAGGGACAGCTATGGCTACACCTTC.

The rearrangement links TRBV7-8 to TRBJ2-2, with D unresolved. The CDR3 sequence is 14 residues long. The germline V gene has CDR1 SGHVS and CDR2 FQNEAQ. The V and J ends lost 1 base and 7 bases respectively, with 10 bases between them. The CDR3: CASSLGGSSGELFF. As DNA, the CDR3 is TGTGCCAGCAGCTTAGGGGGTTCAAGCGGGGAGCTGTTTTTT.

This clone was found once. The chain has TRBV19 and TRBJ2-7; a weak D match, TRBD1 (6 bases). The CDR3 is 13 residues long. Trimming removed 6 bases at V and 6 bases at J, with 15 bases between. CDR1 and CDR2 from the germline V gene are LNHDA and SQIVND (reference sequence). CDR3 sequence: CASRKEQGREQYF. Here the CDR3 DNA reads TGTGCCAGTAGGAAGGAACAGGGACGCGAGCAGTACTTC.

The chain employs TRBV13 and TRBJ2-7, with 10 nucleotides matching TRBD2. This CDR3 is built from 15 residues. Trimming removed 1 base from V and 2 bases from J; junction bases left unmatched: 2. The V gene's germline CDR1 is PRHDT and CDR2 FYEKMQ (reference sequence). The CDR3 sequence is CASSLVTSGPYEQYF. The CDR3 nucleotides are TGTGCCAGCAGCTTAGTGACTAGCGGGCCCTACGAGCAGTACTTC.

This clone turned up a few times. CDR3 loop: CASKGQGMYTEAFF. The CDR3 region has the DNA TGTGCCAGCAAGGGACAGGGGATGTACACTGAAGCTTTCTTT. The gene calls are TRBV9 and TRBJ1-1, with 10 bases fitting TRBD1. Germline V lookup: CDR1 SGDLS, CDR2 YYNGEE. The CDR3 extends over 14 amino acids. V was clipped by 6 bases and J by 3 bases; unmatched bases: 5.

The chain is built from TRBV6-5 and TRBJ2-3; TRBD2 matches at 12 bases. Trimming removed 6 bases from V and 7 bases from J; junction bases left unmatched: 8. Germline V lookup: CDR1 MNHEY, CDR2 SVGAGI. This CDR3 is built from 15 residues. The CDR3 sequence is CASRKTSGSRNTQYF. DNA of the CDR3: TGTGCCAGCAGAAAGACTAGCGGGAGTCGAAATACGCAGTATTTT.

This chain uses TRBV19 with TRBJ1-2, with D perhaps TRBD1 (5 bases). The germline V gene has CDR1 LNHDA and CDR2 SQIVND (reference sequence). The CDR3 is 11 residues long. Trimming left V 6 bases short and J 8 bases short, with 10 bases between. The CDR3 DNA follows: TGTGCCAGTAGGACAGCTGGGGGCTACACCTTC. Protein product: CASRTAGGYTF.

The chain carries TRBV29-1 and TRBJ2-3; 9 bases agree with TRBD1. The CDR3 runs 13 residues. V dropped 7 bases and J dropped 5; count of bases not matched to a gene: 7. Per the germline V gene, CDR1 is SQVTM and CDR2 is ANQGSEA. The CDR3 spells CSAWTGAKDTQYF. Here the CDR3 DNA reads TGCAGCGCTTGGACAGGGGCTAAAGATACGCAGTATTTT.

The rearrangement joins TRBV6-2 or TRBV6-3 to TRBJ1-2, with D tentatively TRBD1 (5 bases). V was trimmed by 6 bases and J by 0 bases, leaving 17 bases between them. Germline assignment: CDR1 MNHEY and CDR2 SVGEGT. CDR3 length: 16 residues. The CDR3 DNA reads TGTGCCAGCAGCCATTTCACAGGACCCGCTAACTATGGCTACACCTTC. Amino acid sequence: CASSHFTGPANYGYTF.